The clone carrying this T cell receptor (beta chain) appeared once. What it recognizes is unknown. The record originates from a study of T cell responses to AZD1222 COVID-19 vaccine. The data were produced by immunoSEQ multiplex PCR, yet TCRdb's version contains in-frame clones alone and is incomplete. The data show about 140,000 clones, with roughly 90% seen just once and around 3% held by the top ten. CDR3 length: 16 amino acids. The J segment lost 5 bases and the V segment lost 0 bases, leaving 9 bases of the junction unmatched. Germline values: CDR1 SGHNT, CDR2 YENEEA. The study, taken as a whole, reports: As reported, nearly half of all spike-specific TCRs target variant regions that are unmutated. Vaccination with two AZD1222 doses was followed by a rise in Spike-specific TCR breadth and depth. Donor demographics were predominantly white British with a female majority; clonal diversity may be underestimated.

Material: peripheral blood, obtained on day 0 of AZD1222 vaccination. The TCR sequence derives from an adult in good health. This chain joins TRBV11-3 and TRBJ2-7, with 8 bases matching TRBD2. The CDR3 protein is CASSLDHSGRGHEQYF. DNA for the CDR3: TGTGCCAGCAGCTTAGATCACAGCGGGAGAGGCCACGAGCAGTACTTC.